This is a list of T cell receptor beta chains from one sample in a study of cytomegalovirus exposure and HLA in healthy donors. Sequencing used immunoSEQ multiplex PCR; TCRdb keeps in-frame clones, though not all of them. The table records fewer than 130,000 clones, over 60% of them present only once. Sequencing was done on a sample of PBMCs. Every receptor here comes from a young man in good health and CMV-seropositive. The CDR3 runs from the conserved cysteine through the conserved F or W.

J gene,V gene,CDR3 protein
TRBJ1-5,TRBV6-4,CASLSQGLRNQPQHF
TRBJ2-2,TRBV6-1,CASSEQGSSGELFF
TRBJ1-5,TRBV7-8,CASSFGGNQPQHF
TRBJ2-1,TRBV6-5,CASSYLGNEQFF
TRBJ2-1,TRBV1,CTSSQGRRGAASEQFF
TRBJ2-5,TRBV6-1,CASRPGQGTRETQYF
TRBJ2-5,TRBV7-9,CSSSQGGSETQYF
TRBJ2-7,TRBV13,CASSFLSGDYEQYF
TRBJ1-4,TRBV4-3,CASSQGEQFNEKLFF
TRBJ2-7,TRBV2,CARGLARGEQYF
TRBJ1-2,TRBV5-4,CASSSQGGPKGPYGYTF
TRBJ1-2,TRBV7-9,CASSLSEGGWRGYTF
TRBJ2-5,TRBV5-8,CASSRRHPQETQYF
TRBJ1-1,TRBV28,CASSLRYGDTEAFF